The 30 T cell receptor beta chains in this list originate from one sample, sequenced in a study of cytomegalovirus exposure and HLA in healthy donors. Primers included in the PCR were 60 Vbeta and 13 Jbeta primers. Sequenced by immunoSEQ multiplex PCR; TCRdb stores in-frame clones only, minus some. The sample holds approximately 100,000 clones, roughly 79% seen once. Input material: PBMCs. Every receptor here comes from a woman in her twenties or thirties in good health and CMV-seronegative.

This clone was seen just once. The CDR3 DNA is TGTGCCAGCAGTTACTCGGGCGAAGTGTTCAACTACGAGCAGTACTTC. This gives the protein CASSYSGEVFNYEQYF. The chain is built from TRBV6-6 and TRBJ2-7; the D is unclear. V was trimmed by 0 bases and J by 3 bases, leaving 15 bases between them. The CDR3 extends over 16 amino acids. From germline, CDR1 is MNHNY and CDR2 SVGAGI (reference sequence).

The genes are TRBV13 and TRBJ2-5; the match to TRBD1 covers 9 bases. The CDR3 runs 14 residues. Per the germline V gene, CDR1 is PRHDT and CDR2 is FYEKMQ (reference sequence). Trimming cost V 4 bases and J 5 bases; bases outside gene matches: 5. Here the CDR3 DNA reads TGTGCCAGCAGCTCGTGGACAGGGGACGAGACCCAGTACTTC. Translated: CASSSWTGDETQYF.

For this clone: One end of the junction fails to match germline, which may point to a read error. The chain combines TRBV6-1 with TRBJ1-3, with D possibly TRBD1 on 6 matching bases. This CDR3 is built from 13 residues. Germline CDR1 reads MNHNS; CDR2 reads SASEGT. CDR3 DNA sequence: TGTGCCAGCAACGGACAGACTGGCAACACCATATATTTT. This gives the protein CASNGQTGNTIYF.

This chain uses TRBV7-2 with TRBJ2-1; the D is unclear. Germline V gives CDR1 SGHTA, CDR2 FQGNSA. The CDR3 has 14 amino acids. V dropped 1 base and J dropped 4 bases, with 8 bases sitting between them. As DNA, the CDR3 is TGTGCCAGCAGCTTAGAGACTGGATACAATGAGCAGTTCTTC. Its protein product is CASSLETGYNEQFF.

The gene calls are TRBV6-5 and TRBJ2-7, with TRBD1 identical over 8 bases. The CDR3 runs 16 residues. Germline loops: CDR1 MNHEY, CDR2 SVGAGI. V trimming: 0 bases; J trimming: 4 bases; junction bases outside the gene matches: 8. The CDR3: CASSYSGGQEGYEQYF. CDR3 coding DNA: TGTGCCAGCAGTTACTCCGGGGGACAGGAGGGATACGAGCAGTACTTC.

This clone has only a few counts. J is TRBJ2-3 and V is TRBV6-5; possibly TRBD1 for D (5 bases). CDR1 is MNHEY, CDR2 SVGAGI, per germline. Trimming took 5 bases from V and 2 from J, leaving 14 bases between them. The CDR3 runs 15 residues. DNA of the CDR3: TGTGCCAGCAGTAGGACATCCTATACCACAGATACGCAGTATTTT. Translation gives CASSRTSYTTDTQYF.

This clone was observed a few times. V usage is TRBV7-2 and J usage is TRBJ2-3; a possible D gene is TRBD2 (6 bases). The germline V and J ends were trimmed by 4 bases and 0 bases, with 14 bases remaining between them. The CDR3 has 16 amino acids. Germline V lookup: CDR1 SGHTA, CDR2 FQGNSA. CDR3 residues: CASSSKMGGSTDTQYF. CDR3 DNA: TGTGCCAGCAGCTCAAAAATGGGGGGTAGCACAGATACGCAGTATTTT.

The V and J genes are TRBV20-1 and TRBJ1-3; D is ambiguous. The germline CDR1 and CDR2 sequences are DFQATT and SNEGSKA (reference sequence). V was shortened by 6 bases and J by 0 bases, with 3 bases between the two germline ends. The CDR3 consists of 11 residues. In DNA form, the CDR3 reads TGCAGTGCGAGCTCTGGAAACACCATATATTTT. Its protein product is CSASSGNTIYF.

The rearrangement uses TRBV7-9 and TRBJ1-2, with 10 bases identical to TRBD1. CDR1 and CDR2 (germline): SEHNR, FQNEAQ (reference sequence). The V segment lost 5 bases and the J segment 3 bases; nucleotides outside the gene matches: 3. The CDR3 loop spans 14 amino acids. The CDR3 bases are TGTGCCAGCAGCGTGACAGGGGGCGACTATGGCTACACCTTC. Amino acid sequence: CASSVTGGDYGYTF.

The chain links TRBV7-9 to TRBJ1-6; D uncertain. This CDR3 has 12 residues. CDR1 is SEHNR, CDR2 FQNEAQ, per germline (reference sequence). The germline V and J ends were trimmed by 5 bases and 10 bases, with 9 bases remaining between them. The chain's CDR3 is CASSPPGSPLHF. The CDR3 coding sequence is TGTGCCAGCAGCCCGCCGGGGTCACCCCTCCACTTT.

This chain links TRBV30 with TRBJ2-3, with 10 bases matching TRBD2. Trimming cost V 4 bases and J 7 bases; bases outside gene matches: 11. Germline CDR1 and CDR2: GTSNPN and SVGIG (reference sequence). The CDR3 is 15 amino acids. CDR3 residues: CAWNLAGVLINTQYF. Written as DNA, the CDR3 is TGTGCCTGGAACCTAGCGGGAGTTTTGATAAATACGCAGTATTTT.

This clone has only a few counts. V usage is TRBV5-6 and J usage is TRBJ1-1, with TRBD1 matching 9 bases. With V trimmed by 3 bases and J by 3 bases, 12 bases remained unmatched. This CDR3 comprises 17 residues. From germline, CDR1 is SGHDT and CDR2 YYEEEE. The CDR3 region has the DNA TGTGCCAGCAGCTGGGAGGGATGGACAGGGGAGGACACTGAAGCTTTCTTT. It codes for CASSWEGWTGEDTEAFF.

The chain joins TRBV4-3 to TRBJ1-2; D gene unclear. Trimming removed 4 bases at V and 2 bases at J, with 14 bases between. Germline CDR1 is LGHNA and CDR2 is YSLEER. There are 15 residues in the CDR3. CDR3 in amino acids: CASSPRPSTNYGYTF. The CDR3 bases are TGCGCCAGCAGCCCCCGTCCTAGTACGAACTATGGCTACACCTTC.

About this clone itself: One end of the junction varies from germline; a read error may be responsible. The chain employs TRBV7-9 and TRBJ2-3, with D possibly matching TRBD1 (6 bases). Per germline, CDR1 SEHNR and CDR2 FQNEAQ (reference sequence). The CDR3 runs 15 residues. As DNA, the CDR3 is TGTTCCAGCGAGGTAGGGGACACATACACAGATACGCAGTATTTT. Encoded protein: CSSEVGDTYTDTQYF.

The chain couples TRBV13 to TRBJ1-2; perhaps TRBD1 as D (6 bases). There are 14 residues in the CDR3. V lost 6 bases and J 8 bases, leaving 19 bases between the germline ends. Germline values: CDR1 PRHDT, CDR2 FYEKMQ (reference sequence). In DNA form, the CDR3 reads TGTGCCAGCAGTGAAAGGAACAGGGTTAAGGGCTACACCTTC. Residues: CASSERNRVKGYTF.

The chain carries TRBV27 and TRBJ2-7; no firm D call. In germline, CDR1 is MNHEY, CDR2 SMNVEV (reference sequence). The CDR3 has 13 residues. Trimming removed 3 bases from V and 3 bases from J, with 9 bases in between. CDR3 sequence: CASSFGPSYEQYF. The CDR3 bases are TGTGCCAGCAGTTTTGGGCCAAGCTACGAGCAGTACTTC.

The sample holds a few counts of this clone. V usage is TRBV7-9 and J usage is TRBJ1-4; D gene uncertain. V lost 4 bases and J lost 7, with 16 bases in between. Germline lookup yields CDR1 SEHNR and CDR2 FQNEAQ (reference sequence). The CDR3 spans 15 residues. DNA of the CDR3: TGTGCCAGCAGCTACGGAGGAAGTTTGCTTGAAAAACTGTTTTTT. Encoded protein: CASSYGGSLLEKLFF.

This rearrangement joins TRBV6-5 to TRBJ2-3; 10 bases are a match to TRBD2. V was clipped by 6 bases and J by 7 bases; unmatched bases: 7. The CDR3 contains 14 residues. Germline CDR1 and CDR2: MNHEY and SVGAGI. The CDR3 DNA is TGTGCCAGCAGGCCGGGACTAGCGTCAAATACGCAGTATTTT. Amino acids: CASRPGLASNTQYF.

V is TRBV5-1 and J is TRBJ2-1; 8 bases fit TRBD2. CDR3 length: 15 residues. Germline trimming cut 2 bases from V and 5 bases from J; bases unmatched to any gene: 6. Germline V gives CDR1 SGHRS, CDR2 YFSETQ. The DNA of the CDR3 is TGCGCCAGCAGCTTCTCAGCGGGAGTGGACAATGAGCAGTTCTTC. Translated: CASSFSAGVDNEQFF.

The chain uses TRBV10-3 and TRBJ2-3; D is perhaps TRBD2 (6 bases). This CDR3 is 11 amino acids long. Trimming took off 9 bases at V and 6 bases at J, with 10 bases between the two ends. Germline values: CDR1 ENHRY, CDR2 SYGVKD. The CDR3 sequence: CAMGGGDTQYF. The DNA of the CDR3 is TGTGCCATGGGTGGAGGGGATACGCAGTATTTT.

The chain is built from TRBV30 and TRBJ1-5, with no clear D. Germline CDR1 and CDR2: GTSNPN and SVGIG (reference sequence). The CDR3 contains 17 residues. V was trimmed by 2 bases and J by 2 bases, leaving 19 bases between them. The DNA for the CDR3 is TGTGCCTGGAGTCGGGCCTTTGAGGGAAACCGCAATCAGCCCCAGCATTTT. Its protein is CAWSRAFEGNRNQPQHF.

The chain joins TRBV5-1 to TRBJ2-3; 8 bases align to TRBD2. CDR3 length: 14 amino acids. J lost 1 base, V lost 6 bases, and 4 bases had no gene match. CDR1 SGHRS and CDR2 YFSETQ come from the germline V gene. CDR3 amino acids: CASTRREGTDTQYF. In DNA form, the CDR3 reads TGCGCCAGCACCAGGCGGGAGGGCACAGATACGCAGTATTTT.

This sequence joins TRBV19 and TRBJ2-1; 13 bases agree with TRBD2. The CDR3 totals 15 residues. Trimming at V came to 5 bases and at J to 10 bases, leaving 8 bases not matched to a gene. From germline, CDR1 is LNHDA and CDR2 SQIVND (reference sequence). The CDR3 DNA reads TGTGCCAGTAGTTCCGGGGGACTAGCGGGACGGGAGCAGTTCTTC. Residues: CASSSGGLAGREQFF.

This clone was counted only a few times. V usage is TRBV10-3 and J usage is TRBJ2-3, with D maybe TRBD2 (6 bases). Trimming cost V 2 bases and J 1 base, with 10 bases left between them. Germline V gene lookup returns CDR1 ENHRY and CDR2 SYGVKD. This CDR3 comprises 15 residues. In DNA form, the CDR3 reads TGTGCCATCAGTGAGAGGGGACTGCGCACAGATACGCAGTATTTT. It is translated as CAISERGLRTDTQYF.

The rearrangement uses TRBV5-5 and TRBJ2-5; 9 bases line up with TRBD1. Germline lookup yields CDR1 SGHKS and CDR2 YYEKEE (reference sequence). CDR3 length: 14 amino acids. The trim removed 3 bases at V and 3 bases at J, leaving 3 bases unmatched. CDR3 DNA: TGTGCCAGCAGCTGGAGACAGGGGGAAGAGACCCAGTACTTC. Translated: CASSWRQGEETQYF.

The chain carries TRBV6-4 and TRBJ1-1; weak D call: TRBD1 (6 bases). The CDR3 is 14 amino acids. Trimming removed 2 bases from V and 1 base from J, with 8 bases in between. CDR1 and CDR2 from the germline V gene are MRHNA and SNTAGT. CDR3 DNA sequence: TGTGCCAGCAGTGACGGGACACAGAACACTGAAGCTTTCTTT. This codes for CASSDGTQNTEAFF.

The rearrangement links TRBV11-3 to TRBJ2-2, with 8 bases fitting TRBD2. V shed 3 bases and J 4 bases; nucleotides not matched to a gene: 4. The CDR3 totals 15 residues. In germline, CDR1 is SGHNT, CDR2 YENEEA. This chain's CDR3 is CASSFSGRGTGELFF. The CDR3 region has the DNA TGTGCCAGCAGCTTCTCCGGGAGGGGCACCGGGGAGCTGTTTTTT. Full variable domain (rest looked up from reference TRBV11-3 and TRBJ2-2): EAGVVQSPRYKIIEKKQPVAFWCNPISGHNTLYWYLQNLGQGPELLIRYENEEAVDDSQLPKDRFSAERLKGVDSTLKIQPAELGDSAVYLCASSFSGRGTGELFFGEGSRLTVL.

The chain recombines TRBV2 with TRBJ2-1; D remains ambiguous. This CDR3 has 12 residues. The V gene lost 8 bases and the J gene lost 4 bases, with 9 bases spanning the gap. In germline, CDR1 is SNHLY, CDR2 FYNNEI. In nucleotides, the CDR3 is TGTGCCAGCGGCGAGACTTACAATGAGCAGTTCTTC. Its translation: CASGETYNEQFF.

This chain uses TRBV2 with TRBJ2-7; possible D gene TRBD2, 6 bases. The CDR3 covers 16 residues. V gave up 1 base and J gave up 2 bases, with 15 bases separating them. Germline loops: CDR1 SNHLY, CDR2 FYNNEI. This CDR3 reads CASSEGSGVITYEQYF. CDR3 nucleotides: TGTGCCAGCAGTGAAGGGTCGGGAGTTATCACCTACGAGCAGTACTTC.

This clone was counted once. DNA for the CDR3: TGTGCCAGCAGCTTAGACAGAGATGGCTACACCTTC. Translating gives CASSLDRDGYTF. The chain joins TRBV7-2 to TRBJ1-2; no firm D call. Germline CDR1 and CDR2: SGHTA and FQGNSA. V was shortened by 1 base and J by 6 bases, with 6 bases between the two germline ends. The CDR3 totals 12 residues.